A single sample is the source of the 3 T cell receptor beta chains below, sequenced in a study of T cell changes during pregnancy in multiple sclerosis. TCRdb's table, derived via immunoSEQ multiplex PCR, lists solely in-frame clones and lacks some. Of more than 55,000 clones listed, around 91% were seen once; the top ten hold about 2.2%. The material sequenced was peripheral blood, taken in the third trimester of pregnancy. The receptors originated from a female donor in good health, enrolled as a control in a pregnancy study.

This chain joins TRBV6-1 and TRBJ2-3; D perhaps matches TRBD2 (7 bases). Germline CDR1 is MNHNS and CDR2 is SASEGT. This CDR3 region has 16 residues. Trimming took off 3 bases at V and 2 bases at J, with 15 bases between the two ends. The chain's CDR3 is CASSEEGGGPTDTQYF. CDR3 nucleotide sequence: TGTGCCAGCAGTGAGGAGGGGGGGGGACCCACAGATACGCAGTATTTT.

The gene calls are TRBV7-9 and TRBJ2-3; 8 positions agree with TRBD1. The CDR3 totals 15 residues. Germline V gives CDR1 SEHNR, CDR2 FQNEAQ (reference sequence). The V gene end was trimmed by 6 bases and the J gene end by 2 bases; junction bases not matched to a gene: 7. CDR3 DNA: TGTGCCAGCAGACCCGCAGGGGGCTTCACAGATACGCAGTATTTT. Its translation is CASRPAGGFTDTQYF. Combining the CDR3 with reference TRBV7-9 and TRBJ2-3 gives the whole variable domain DTGVSQNPRHKITKRGQNVTFRCDPISEHNRLYWYRQTLGQGPEFLTYFQNEAQLEKSRLLSDRFSAERPKGSFSTLEIQRTEQGDSAMYLCASRPAGGFTDTQYFGPGTRLTVL.

The V gene is TRBV15, the J gene TRBJ2-7; no clear D. Germline CDR1 and CDR2: LNHNV and YYDKDF (reference sequence). Trimming shortened V by 8 bases and J by 0 bases, and 8 bases separated the two germline ends. CDR3 length: 12 amino acids. The CDR3 sequence is CATGYSSYEQYF. The CDR3 nucleotides read TGTGCCACCGGTTACAGCTCCTACGAGCAGTACTTC.